This TCR beta chain was obtained from a study of cytomegalovirus exposure and HLA in healthy donors (dated by TCRdb to 2015 to 2018). General notes on the study: In an earlier analysis of approximately 640 of the donors, 250 to 350 Gb of sequence data and 90 million to 130 million unique TCR beta sequences from 180 million or so T cells were reported. Donor age, sex, ethnicity and CMV serostatus were compiled alongside the repertoire data. Along with the approximately 650-subject first cohort, a separate validation cohort of over a hundred different subjects was used. Because of strong linkage in the cohort, five DR-DQ haplotypes were treated as single units for association and clustering. The study profiled the T cell repertoires of more than 500 subjects by immunosequencing and related them to cytomegalovirus serostatus. The study combined high-throughput TCR immunosequencing, statistical association of individual TCRs with disease status, and machine learning to predict cytomegalovirus infection status. Rather than using new phenotypic data, the later analysis identified candidate immune exposures from TCR beta sequences and from how often those sequences occurred across donors. To study patterns of TCR occurrence, a later analysis re-analyzed previously published TCR beta repertoires from just over 650 donors and added high-resolution HLA genotyping. Genome-wide SNP genotypes for about 55% of the 666 donors were used in a later genetic analysis, which treated that subset as a discovery cohort. The number of typed donors differed by locus: about 620-640 for A, B, C, DRB1 and DQB1; some 500 for DQA1; around 580 for DPA1; and some 470 for DPB1. The study aimed to test whether signatures of past pathogen exposure could be identified by cataloging public T cell receptors. An early release that covered about 600 HLA-typed donors contained approximately 290 gigabases of sequencing data and roughly 84 million unique TCR sequences. An earlier analysis of about 620 of the donors applied high-throughput TCR beta sequencing to assess whether each TCR beta V gene segment acted as functional or pseudogenic. Class I and class II HLA loci were covered by the typing at four-digit resolution. Of the roughly 400 genotyped donors, roughly 76% were placed in the genetic ancestry cluster associated with self-reported Caucasian donors. All discovery cohort repertoires had been generated using a single sequencing platform. Among about 360 genotyped donors of the cohort, an average of about 240,000 unique TCR beta nucleotide sequences were sequenced per donor, around a sixth of them non-productive.

On this clone: Its antigen remains undetermined. Qualities for individual bases were not recorded, and no much larger clone is one base off.

The cysteine opens and the phenylalanine closes a CDR3 of 14 amino acids. Only the CDR3 portion is preserved as DNA: 42 bases, with reading frame beginning at the first base. V and J lose 2 bases and 7 bases, and a span of 14 bases separates them. The germline V gene gives CDR1 as ENHRY and CDR2 as SYGVKD. The cohort was made up of 666 healthy bone marrow donors. All cohort members were sampled while nominally healthy, although unrecorded immune exposures were likely present. The donor was CMV seropositive and was included in the group of 289 seropositive cohort members. A peripheral blood sample was collected from each donor, and TCR beta sequencing was performed on peripheral blood mononuclear cells. Genomic DNA was extracted from the blood cell samples with the Qiagen DNeasy Blood Extraction Kit. Library prep was done by the immunoSEQ multiplex PCR assay. The multiplex PCR relied on a mix of 60 forward primers for TCR Vbeta segments and 13 reverse primers for TCR Jbeta segments. Amplification of the CDR3 region of rearranged TCR beta genes was performed with a multiplex PCR assay on genomic DNA. Amplified TCR beta libraries were sequenced as 87-base-pair reads on the Illumina HiSeq System. Processing in the source paper ran as follows. Across the 640 or so repertoires, a later analysis counted approximately 75 million unique TCR beta chains, 9 million to 14 million of which were shared by at least two donors. To remove PCR and sequencing errors, raw reads were error-corrected and collapsed into unique sequences using a nearest-neighbor algorithm that merged closely related sequences. V, D and J gene segments were assigned by aligning CDR3 sequences to IMGT reference sequences. For a sequence to be retained, a match of at least six nucleotides was required to both a V gene segment and a J gene segment. A rearrangement was called productive if the CDR3 had no stop codons and remained in frame with V and J, and every other rearrangement was called non-productive. CDR3 was defined by IMGT convention, running from the second conserved V-encoded cysteine to the conserved J-encoded phenylalanine. Sequences without an unambiguous match to a single V gene segment were excluded from the earlier analysis of over 500 of the donors. In an earlier analysis of 587 of the donors, a V segment was called functional when productive rearrangements were above 56.7%, and segregating when the standard deviation between donors exceeded 5%. A statistical classification framework was built to diagnose cytomegalovirus status from the catalog of TCR beta chain sequences. In a later analysis, TCR nucleotide sequences were compared against IMGT/GENE-DB human TR gene sequences so that V and J genes could be assigned. The TCRdist pipeline was used in a later analysis to assign CDR3 sequences and most-parsimonious VDJ recombination scenarios. In a later analysis, each TCR beta chain was defined by its CDR3 amino acid sequence together with its V-gene family, and reads without a unique V-gene family were excluded. In a later analysis, a few hundred highly shared, low-generation-probability nucleotide sequences were removed to address suspected cross-contamination and a sequencing artifact. A later analysis calculated a clonal expansion index for each public chain from normalized within-repertoire ranks of inferred template counts. A later analysis computed generation probabilities with a VDJ recombination model fitted to out-of-frame rearrangements, and checked the results against IGoR. In a later analysis, hypergeometric tests were used to score TCR-TCR, TCR-HLA and TCR-CMV co-occurrence, with a repertoire-size bias correction applied to TCR pairs. A later analysis estimated false discovery rates by permuting HLA or CMV assignments 20 times. In a later analysis, co-occurring TCRs were grouped using DBSCAN, with TCRdist sequence similarity added in when clustering inside HLA-allele-positive subsets. For co-occurrence clustering, repertoires with fewer than 30,000 or more than 120,000 public chains were excluded, along with 4 to 6 repertoires with anomalous nucleotide sharing. Here the immuneACCESS table is served through TCRdb, limited to in-frame sequences with V and J called. Missing clones are a known gap in these copies; in checked studies unresolved V genes cover under half, and the rest lacks a known reason. Clonal size and the V and J genes are those of that table, whereas D and trimming came from the DNA. The sample profile shows more than 85,000 clones; roughly three quarters of them were found once. Together, the top ten hold more than 3% of the sample.

The paper's findings and limits, for the study overall: The 87-base-pair reads could not distinguish some IMGT-functional V segments, including TRBV6-2 and TRBV6-3, so those segments were excluded. Most TCR sequences were seen in very few donors, while some public TCRs were found in many individuals. According to the authors, the approach could potentially be generalized to other disease states and immunological phenotypes. HLA typing was unavailable for some donors at each locus, so association tests used only the typed subset. The sequencing pipeline was judged likely to have produced a cluster of highly shared sequence variants as a technical artifact. Cytomegalovirus status was reported to be diagnosed by the classifier with high specificity and sensitivity in both the original and validation cohorts. A further reported finding was that TCR beta sequences accurately predicted the HLA-A and HLA-B alleles for most subjects in the first cohort. Three of the identified cytomegalovirus-associated TCR beta chains were confirmed in vitro to be specific for cytomegalovirus antigens. In a later genetic analysis, a missense DCLRE1C variant was associated with V-gene and J-gene trimming of TCR beta chains, and the association was replicated in an independent cohort. At a false discovery rate of 0.05, a later analysis linked approximately 18,000 TCR beta sequences to specific HLA alleles. Because counts were too low, roughly 16 rarely observed V segments, including chromosome 9 orphons, were excluded from the earlier analysis of about 500 of the donors. In a later analysis, TCR association rates were found to vary across HLA loci, with the most associated TCRs seen for DRB1 alleles and the fewest for HLA-C alleles. When HLA alleles, especially DR and DQ, strongly co-occurred, TCR associations were difficult to assign to individual alleles. A later analysis found that HLA-associated TCR beta chains were more clonally expanded and had lower generation probabilities than equally common non-associated chains. In an earlier analysis of fewer than 700 of the donors, most TCR beta V segments appeared in productive rearrangements about 87% or about 30% of the time, broadly matching IMGT annotations. The study gave a list of about 150 TCR beta chains associated with cytomegalovirus. CMV serostatus was the only immune exposure information available for the cohort. In a later analysis, most CMV-associated TCR beta chains were found to appear HLA-restricted, with HLA associations seemingly driven largely by CMV exposure. The cohort was sequenced for TCR beta chains only, and without alpha or paired-chain data the features that could be detected were limited. According to a later genetic analysis, donors in an Asian-associated ancestry cluster had fewer N-insertions in productive TCRs than the approximately 670-donor mean. Several of the top co-occurrence clusters appeared to be linked to parvovirus B19, influenza, CMV and Epstein-Barr virus, according to a later analysis. The presence/absence analyses assumed that sequencing depth was roughly uniform across donors, and that assumption may not be true. Correlated functional status among segregating V segments might reflect linkage disequilibrium, but an unknown experimental factor could not be ruled out.

Sample: PBMCs. This TCR derives from a woman aged 50 to 65 in good health and CMV-seropositive. Recombination linked TRBV10-3 to TRBJ1-1; the D gene cannot be named for sure. CDR3 loop: CAISEEGWRDEAFF. The DNA is as follows: TGTGCCATCAGTGAGGAGGGATGGAGGGATGAAGCTTTCTTT.